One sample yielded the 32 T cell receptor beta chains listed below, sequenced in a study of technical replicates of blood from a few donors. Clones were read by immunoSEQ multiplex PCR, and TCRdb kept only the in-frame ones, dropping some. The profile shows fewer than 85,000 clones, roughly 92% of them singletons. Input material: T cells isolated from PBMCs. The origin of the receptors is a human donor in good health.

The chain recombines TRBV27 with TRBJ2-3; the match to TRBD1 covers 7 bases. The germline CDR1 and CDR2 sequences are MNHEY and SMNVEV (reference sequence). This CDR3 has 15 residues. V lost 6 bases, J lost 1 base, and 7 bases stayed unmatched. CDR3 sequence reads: CASSIGGQGTDTQYF. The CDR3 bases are TGTGCCAGCAGCATAGGAGGACAGGGCACAGATACGCAGTATTTT.

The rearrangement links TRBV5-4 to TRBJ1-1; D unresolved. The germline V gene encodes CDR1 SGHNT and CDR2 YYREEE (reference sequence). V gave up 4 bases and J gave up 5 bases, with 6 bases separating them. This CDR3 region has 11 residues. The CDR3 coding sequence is TGTGCCAGCAGCCGAGAAACTGAAGCTTTCTTT. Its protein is CASSRETEAFF. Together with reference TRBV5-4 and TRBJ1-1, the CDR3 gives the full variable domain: ETGVTQSPTHLIKTRGQQVTLRCSSQSGHNTVSWYQQALGQGPQFIFQYYREEENGRGNFPPRFSGLQFPNYSSELNVNALELDDSALYLCASSRETEAFFGQGTRLTVV.

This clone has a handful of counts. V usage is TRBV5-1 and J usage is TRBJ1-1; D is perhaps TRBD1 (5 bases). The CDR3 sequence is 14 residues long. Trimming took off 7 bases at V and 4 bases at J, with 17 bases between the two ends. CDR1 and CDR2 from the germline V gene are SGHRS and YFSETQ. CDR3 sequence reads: CASLLTGGSTEAFF. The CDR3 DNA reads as TGCGCCAGCCTCCTGACGGGGGGGAGCACTGAAGCTTTCTTT. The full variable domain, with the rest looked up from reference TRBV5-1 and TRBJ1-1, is KAGVTQTPRYLIKTRGQQVTLSCSPISGHRSVSWYQQTPGQGLQFLFEYFSETQRNKGNFPGRFSGRQFSNSRSEMNVSTLELGDSALYLCASLLTGGSTEAFFGQGTRLTVV.

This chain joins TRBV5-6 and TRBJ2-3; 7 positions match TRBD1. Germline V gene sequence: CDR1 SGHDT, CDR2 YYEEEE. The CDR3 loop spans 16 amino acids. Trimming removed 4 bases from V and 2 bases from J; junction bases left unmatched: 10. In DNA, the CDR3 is TGTGCCAGCAGCCTTCGACAGGGAGCTGTCACAGATACGCAGTATTTT. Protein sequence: CASSLRQGAVTDTQYF.

The DNA for the CDR3 is TGTGCCAGCAGTTTGACTAGCGGGAGTAATGAGCAGTTCTTC. This gives the protein CASSLTSGSNEQFF. This chain uses TRBV6-6 with TRBJ2-1; the match to TRBD2 covers 12 bases. The CDR3 totals 14 residues. Trimming cost V 4 bases and J 7 bases; bases outside gene matches: 2. Germline CDR1 MNHNY, CDR2 SVGAGI (reference sequence).

The CDR3 bases are TGTGCCAGCAGTGATTTGGGAAGGGGTCAGCCCCAGCATTTT. Its translation is CASSDLGRGQPQHF. The chain recombines TRBV6-1 with TRBJ1-5; possibly TRBD1 for D (5 bases). Trimming left V 3 bases short and J 6 bases short, with 12 bases between. CDR1 and CDR2 from the germline V gene are MNHNS and SASEGT. This CDR3 contains 14 residues.

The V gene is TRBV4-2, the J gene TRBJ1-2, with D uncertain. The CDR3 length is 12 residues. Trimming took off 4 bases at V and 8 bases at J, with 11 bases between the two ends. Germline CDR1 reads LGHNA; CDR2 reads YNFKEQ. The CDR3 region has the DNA TGTGCCAGCAGCCGAGACTTCTTGGGCTACACCTTC. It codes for CASSRDFLGYTF.

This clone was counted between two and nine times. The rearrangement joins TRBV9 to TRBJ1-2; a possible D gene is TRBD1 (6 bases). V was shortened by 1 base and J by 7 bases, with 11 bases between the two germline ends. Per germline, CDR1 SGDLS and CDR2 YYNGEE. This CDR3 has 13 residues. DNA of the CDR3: TGTGCCAGCAGCGTACAGGGGCCCGGTGGCTACACCTTC. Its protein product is CASSVQGPGGYTF. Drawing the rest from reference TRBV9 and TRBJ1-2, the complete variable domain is DSGVTQTPKHLITATGQRVTLRCSPRSGDLSVYWYQQSLDQGLQFLIQYYNGEERAKGNILERFSAQQFPDLHSELNLSSLELGDSALYFCASSVQGPGGYTFGSGTRLTVV.

The DNA of the CDR3 is TGTGCCAGTAGTATAGATTATAACTTAGTAAGAACTGAAGCTTTCTTT. Translation gives CASSIDYNLVRTEAFF. The chain is built from TRBV19 and TRBJ1-1; D gene ambiguous. CDR3 length equals 16 residues. Deletions cut 0 bases from V and 5 bases from J, with 16 bases between. From germline, CDR1 is LNHDA and CDR2 SQIVND (reference sequence).

This CDR3 is CAWSQGTGYTF. CDR3 nucleotides: TGTGCCTGGAGCCAGGGGACTGGCTACACCTTC. This chain connects TRBV30 to TRBJ1-2; D might be TRBD1 (6 bases). Between the trimmed V and J ends, which lost 3 bases and 7 bases, there was a span of 9 bases. Per the germline V gene, CDR1 is GTSNPN and CDR2 is SVGIG (reference sequence). The CDR3 is 11 amino acids. The whole variable domain, remainder taken from reference TRBV30 and TRBJ1-2, is SQTIHQWPATLVQPVGSPLSLECTVEGTSNPNLYWYRQAAGRGLQLLFYSVGIGQISSEVPQNLSASRPQDRQFILSSKKLLLSDSGFYLCAWSQGTGYTFGSGTRLTVV.

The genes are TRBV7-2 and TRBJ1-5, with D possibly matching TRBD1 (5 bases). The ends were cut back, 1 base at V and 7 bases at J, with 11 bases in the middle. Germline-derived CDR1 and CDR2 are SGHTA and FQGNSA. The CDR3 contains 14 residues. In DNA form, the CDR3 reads TGTGCCAGCAGCTTAGGCAGGGTGAGGCAGCCCCAGCATTTT. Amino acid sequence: CASSLGRVRQPQHF.

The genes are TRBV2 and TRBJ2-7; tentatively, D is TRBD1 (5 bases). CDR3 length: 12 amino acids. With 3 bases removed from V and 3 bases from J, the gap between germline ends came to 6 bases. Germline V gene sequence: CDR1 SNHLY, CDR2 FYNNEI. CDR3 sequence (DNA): TGTGCCAGCAGTGACAGGGACTACGAGCAGTACTTC. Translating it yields CASSDRDYEQYF. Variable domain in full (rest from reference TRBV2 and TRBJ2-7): EPEVTQTPSHQVTQMGQEVILRCVPISNHLYFYWYRQILGQKVEFLVSFYNNEISEKSEIFDDQFSVERPDGSNFTLKIRSTKLEDSAMYFCASSDRDYEQYFGPGTRLTVT.

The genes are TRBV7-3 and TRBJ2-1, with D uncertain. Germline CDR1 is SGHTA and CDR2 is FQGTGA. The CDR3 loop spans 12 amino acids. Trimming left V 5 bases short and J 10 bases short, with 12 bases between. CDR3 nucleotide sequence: TGTGCCAGCAGCCTGTCTTCCGGGGAGCAGTTCTTC. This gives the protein CASSLSSGEQFF.

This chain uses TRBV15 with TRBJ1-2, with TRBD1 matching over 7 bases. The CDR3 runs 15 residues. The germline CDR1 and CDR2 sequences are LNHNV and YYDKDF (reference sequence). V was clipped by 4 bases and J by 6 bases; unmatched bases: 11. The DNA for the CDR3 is TGTGCCACCAGCAATTTAATCCGGGACAGAGATGGCTACACCTTC. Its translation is CATSNLIRDRDGYTF.

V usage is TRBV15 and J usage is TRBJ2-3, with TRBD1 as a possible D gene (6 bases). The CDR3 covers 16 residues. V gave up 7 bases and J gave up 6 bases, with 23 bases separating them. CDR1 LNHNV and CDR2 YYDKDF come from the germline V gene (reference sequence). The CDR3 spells CATTGEGTSRVDTQYF. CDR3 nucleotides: TGTGCCACCACCGGGGAAGGGACATCAAGAGTTGATACGCAGTATTTT.

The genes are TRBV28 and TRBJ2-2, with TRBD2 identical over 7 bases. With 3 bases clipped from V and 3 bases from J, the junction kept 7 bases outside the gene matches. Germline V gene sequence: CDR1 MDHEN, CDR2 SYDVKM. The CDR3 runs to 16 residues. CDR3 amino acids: CASSLAGDFDTGELFF. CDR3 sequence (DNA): TGTGCCAGCAGTTTGGCGGGAGATTTTGACACCGGGGAGCTGTTTTTT.

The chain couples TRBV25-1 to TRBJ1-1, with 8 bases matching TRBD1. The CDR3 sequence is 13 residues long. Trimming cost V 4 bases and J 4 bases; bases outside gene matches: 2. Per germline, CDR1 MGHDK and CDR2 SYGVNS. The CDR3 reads CASSVTGVTEAFF. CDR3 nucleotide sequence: TGTGCCAGCAGTGTGACAGGGGTCACTGAAGCTTTCTTT. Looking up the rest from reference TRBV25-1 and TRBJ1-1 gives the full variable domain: EADIYQTPRYLVIGTGKKITLECSQTMGHDKMYWYQQDPGMELHLIHYSYGVNSTEKGDLSSESTVSRIRTEHFPLTLESARPSHTSQYLCASSVTGVTEAFFGQGTRLTVV.

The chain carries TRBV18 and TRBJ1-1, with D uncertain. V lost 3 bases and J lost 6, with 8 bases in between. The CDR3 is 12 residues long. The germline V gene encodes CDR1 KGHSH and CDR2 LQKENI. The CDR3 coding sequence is TGTGCCAGCTCACCTGCGGTCGCTGAAGCTTTCTTT. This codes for CASSPAVAEAFF.

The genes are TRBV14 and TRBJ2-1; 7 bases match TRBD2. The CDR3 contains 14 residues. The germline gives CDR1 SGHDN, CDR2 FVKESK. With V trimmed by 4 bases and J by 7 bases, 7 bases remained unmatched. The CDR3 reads CASSRGGPTNEQFF. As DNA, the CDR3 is TGTGCCAGCAGCCGGGGAGGGCCTACTAATGAGCAGTTCTTC.

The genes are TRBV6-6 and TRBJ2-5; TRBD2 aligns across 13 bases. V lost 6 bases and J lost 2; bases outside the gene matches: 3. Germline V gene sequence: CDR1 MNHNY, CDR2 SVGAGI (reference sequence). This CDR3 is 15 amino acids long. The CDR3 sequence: CASRGLAGYQETQYF. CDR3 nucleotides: TGTGCCAGCAGGGGACTAGCGGGGTATCAAGAGACCCAGTACTTC.

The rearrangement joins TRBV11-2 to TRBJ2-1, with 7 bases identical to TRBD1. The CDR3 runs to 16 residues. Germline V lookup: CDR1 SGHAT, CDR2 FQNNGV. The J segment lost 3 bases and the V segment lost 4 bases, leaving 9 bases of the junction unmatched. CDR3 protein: CASSSDPQGVYNEQFF. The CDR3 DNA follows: TGTGCCAGCAGCTCAGACCCTCAGGGGGTCTACAATGAGCAGTTCTTC.

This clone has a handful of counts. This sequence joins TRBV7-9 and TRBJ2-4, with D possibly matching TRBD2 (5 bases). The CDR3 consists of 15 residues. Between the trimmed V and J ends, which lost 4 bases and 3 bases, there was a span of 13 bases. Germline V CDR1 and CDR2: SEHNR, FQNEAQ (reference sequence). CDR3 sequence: CASSSSGIGKNIQYF. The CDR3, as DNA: TGTGCCAGCAGCTCCTCCGGGATAGGCAAAAACATTCAGTACTTC.

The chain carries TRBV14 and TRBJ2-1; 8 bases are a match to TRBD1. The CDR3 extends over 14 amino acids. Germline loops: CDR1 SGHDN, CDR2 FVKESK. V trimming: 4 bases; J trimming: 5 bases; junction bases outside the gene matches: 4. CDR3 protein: CASSLGQANNEQFF. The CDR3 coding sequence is TGTGCCAGCAGCCTGGGACAGGCCAACAATGAGCAGTTCTTC.

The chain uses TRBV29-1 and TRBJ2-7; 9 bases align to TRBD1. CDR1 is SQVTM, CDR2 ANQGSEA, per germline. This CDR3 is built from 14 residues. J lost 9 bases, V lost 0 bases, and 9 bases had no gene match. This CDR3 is CSVEDTGGQAGQYF. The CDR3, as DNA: TGCAGCGTTGAAGATACAGGGGGCCAGGCAGGGCAGTACTTC.

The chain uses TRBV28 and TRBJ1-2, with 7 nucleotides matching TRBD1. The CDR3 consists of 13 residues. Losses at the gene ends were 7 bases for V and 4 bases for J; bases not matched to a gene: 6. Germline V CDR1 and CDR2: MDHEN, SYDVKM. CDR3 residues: CASNQGQPYGYTF. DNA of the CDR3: TGTGCCAGCAACCAGGGACAGCCCTATGGCTACACCTTC.

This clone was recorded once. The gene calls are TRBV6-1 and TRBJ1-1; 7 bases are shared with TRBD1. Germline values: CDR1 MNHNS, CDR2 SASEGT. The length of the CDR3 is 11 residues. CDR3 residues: CNTRIGQVDFF. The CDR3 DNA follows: TGTAATACGCGGATTGGACAGGTGGATTTCTTT.

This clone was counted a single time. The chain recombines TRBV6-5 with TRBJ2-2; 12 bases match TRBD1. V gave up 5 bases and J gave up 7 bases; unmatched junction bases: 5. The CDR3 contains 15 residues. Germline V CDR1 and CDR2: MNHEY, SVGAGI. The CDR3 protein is CASSPGTGGFGELFF. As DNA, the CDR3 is TGTGCCAGCAGTCCCGGGACAGGGGGCTTCGGGGAGCTGTTTTTT.

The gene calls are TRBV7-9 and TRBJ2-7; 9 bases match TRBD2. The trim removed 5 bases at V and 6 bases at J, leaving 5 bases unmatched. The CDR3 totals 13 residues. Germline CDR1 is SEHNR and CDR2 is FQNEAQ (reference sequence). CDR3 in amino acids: CASSPIAGVEQYF. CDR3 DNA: TGTGCCAGCAGCCCAATAGCGGGAGTCGAGCAGTACTTC.

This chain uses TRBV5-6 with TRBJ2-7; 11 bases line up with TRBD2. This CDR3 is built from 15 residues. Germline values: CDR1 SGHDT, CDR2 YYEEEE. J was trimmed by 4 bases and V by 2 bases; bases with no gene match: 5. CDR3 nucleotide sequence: TGTGCCAGCAGCTTCACACTAGCGGGAGTTTACGAGCAGTACTTC. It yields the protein CASSFTLAGVYEQYF.

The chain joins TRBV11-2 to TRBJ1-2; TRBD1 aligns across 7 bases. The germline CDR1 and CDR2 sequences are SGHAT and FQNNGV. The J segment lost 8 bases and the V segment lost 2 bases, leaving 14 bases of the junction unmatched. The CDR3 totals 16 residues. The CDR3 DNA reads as TGTGCCAGCAGCTTAATTAGGGGGAAGGGGGCTGACGGCTACACCTTC. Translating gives CASSLIRGKGADGYTF.

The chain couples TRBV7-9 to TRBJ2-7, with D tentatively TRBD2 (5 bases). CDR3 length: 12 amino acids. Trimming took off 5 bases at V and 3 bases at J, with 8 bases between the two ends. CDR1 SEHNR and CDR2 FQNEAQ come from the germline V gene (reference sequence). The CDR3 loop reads CASSKAVYEQYF. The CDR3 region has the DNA TGTGCCAGCAGCAAAGCGGTCTACGAGCAGTACTTC.

CDR3 in DNA: TGCAGTGCTAGCCCTTCCAGGGAGCAGTTCTTC. Translating gives CSASPSREQFF. The genes are TRBV20-1 and TRBJ2-1; D gene ambiguous. The CDR3 extends over 11 amino acids. Trimming removed 3 bases from V and 10 bases from J, with 10 bases in between. The germline gives CDR1 DFQATT, CDR2 SNEGSKA (reference sequence).